This T cell receptor (beta chain) was captured by sequencing in a study of T-cell reconstitution after alpha-beta-depleted transplantation in children. Regarding the study as a whole: Surviving recipient T cells and thymic progenitors underlay high day-60 TCRbeta diversity in some patients. Among T cells one year after transplant, newly produced cells accounted for most counts and diversity.

The CDR3 runs 13 residues. Germline CDR1 reads LGHNT; CDR2 reads FRNRAP. V gave up 1 base and J gave up 8 bases, with 6 bases separating them. Notes on this clonotype: Its cognate antigen is unknown.

A library of TCRbeta sequences, prepared with unique molecular identifiers, was generated. A single record per CDR3 protein comes from TCRdb applying MiXCR to the PCR reads. The profile covers about 460,000 distinct CDR3 sequences, with roughly a tenth appearing a single time and 2% to 2.5% taken by the ten largest. The TCR comes from a child aged 2-15 years with inherited bone marrow failure, due to receive a stem cell transplant. The chain has TRBV12-5 and TRBJ1-6; D uncertain. The input for sequencing was PBMCs, taken before TCRalphabeta/CD19-depleted stem cell transplant. CDR3 sequence reads: CASGLEPDSPLHF. The CDR3 DNA sequence: TGTGCTAGTGGTTTGGAGCCGGATTCACCCCTCCACTTT.